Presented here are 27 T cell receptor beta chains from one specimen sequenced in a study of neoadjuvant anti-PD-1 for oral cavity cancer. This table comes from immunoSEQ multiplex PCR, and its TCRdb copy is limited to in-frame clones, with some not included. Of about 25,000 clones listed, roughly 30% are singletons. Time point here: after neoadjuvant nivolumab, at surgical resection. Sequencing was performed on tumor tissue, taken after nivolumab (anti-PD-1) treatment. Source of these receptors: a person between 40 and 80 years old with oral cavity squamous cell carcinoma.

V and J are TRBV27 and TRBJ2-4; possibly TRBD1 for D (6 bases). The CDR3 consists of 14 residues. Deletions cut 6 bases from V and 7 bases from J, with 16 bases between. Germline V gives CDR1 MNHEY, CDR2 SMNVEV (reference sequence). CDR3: CASRGLAGVNIQYF. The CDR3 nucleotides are TGTGCCAGCAGAGGGTTGGCAGGGGTGAACATTCAGTACTTC.

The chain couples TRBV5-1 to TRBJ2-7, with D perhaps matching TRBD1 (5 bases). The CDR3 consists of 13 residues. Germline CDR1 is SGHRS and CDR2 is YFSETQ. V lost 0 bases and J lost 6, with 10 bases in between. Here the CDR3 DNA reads TGCGCCAGCAGCTTGGCCGCAGGGCGCGAGCAGTACTTC. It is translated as CASSLAAGREQYF.

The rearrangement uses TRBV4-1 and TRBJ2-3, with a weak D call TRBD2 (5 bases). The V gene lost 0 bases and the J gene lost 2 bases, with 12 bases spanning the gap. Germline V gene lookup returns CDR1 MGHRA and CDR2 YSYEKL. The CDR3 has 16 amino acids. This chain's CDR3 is CASSQESSRATDTQYF. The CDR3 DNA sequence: TGCGCCAGCAGCCAAGAGTCTAGCAGAGCCACAGATACGCAGTATTTT.

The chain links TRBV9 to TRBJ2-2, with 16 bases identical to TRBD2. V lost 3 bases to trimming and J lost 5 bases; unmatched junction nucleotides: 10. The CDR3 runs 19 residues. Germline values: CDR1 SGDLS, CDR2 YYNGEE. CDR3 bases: TGTGCCAGCAGCGCCCGGCCGGGACTAGCGGGAGGGGGGACCGGGGAGCTGTTTTTT. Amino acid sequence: CASSARPGLAGGGTGELFF.

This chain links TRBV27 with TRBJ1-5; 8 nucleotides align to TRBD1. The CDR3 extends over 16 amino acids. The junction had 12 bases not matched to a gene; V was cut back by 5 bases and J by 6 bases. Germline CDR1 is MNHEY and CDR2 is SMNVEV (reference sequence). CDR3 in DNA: TGTGCCAGCAGTCCCTGGACAGGGCCATCCAGTCAGCCCCAGCATTTT. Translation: CASSPWTGPSSQPQHF.

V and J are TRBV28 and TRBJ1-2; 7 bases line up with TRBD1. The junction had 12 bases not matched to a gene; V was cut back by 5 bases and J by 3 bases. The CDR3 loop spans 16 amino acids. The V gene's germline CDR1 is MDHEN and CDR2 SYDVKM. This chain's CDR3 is CASSVADRVVYYGYTF. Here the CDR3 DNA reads TGTGCCAGCAGTGTCGCCGACAGGGTGGTTTACTATGGCTACACCTTC.

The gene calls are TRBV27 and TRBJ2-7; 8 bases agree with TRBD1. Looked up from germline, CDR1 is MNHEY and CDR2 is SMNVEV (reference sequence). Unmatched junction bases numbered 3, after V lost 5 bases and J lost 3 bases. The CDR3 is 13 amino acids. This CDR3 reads CASSVDRGYEQYF. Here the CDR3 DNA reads TGTGCCAGCAGTGTTGACAGGGGCTACGAGCAGTACTTC.

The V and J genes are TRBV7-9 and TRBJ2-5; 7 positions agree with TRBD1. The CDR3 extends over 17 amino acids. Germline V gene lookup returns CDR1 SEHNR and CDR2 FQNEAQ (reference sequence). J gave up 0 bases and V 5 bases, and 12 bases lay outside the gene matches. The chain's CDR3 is CASSLRQGPSYQETQYF. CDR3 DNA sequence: TGTGCCAGCAGCCTTCGACAGGGACCCTCGTACCAAGAGACCCAGTACTTC.

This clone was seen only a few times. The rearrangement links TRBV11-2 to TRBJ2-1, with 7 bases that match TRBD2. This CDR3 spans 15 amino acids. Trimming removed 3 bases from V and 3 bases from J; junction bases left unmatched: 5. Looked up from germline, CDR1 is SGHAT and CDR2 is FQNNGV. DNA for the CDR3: TGTGCCAGCAGCTTTACCCGGGACTACTACAATGAGCAGTTCTTC. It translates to CASSFTRDYYNEQFF.

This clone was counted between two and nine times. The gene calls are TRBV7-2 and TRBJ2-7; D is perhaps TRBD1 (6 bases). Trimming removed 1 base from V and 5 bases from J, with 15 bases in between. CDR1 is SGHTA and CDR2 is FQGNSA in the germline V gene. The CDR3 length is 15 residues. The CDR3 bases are TGTGCCAGCAGCTTAGGGATCGGCAGGGGCCACGAGCAGTACTTC. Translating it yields CASSLGIGRGHEQYF.

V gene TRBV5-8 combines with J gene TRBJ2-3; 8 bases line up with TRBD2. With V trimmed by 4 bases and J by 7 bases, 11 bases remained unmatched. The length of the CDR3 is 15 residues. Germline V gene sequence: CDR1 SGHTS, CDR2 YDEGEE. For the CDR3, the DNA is TGTGCCAGCAGCCAGTATAGCGGGATAGGTTATACGCAGTATTTT. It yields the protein CASSQYSGIGYTQYF.

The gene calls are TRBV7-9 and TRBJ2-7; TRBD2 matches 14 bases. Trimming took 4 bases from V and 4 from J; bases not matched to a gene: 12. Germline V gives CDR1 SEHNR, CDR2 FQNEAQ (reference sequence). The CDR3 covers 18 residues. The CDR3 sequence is CASSSHLGLAGDQYEQYF. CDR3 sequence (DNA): TGTGCCAGCAGCTCACACCTGGGACTAGCGGGAGATCAGTACGAGCAGTACTTC.

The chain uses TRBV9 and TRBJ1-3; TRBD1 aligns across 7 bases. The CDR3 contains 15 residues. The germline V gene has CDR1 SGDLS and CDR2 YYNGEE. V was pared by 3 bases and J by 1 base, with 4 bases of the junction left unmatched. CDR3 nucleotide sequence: TGTGCCAGCAGCGAGAAACAGGGGTCTGGAAACACCATATATTTT. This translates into CASSEKQGSGNTIYF. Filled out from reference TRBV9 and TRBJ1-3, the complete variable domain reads DSGVTQTPKHLITATGQRVTLRCSPRSGDLSVYWYQQSLDQGLQFLIQYYNGEERAKGNILERFSAQQFPDLHSELNLSSLELGDSALYFCASSEKQGSGNTIYFGEGSWLTVV.

The CDR3 protein is CASSPRGGEGAEAFF. CDR3 bases: TGTGCCAGCAGCCCCCGGGGAGGGGAAGGTGCTGAAGCTTTCTTT. This chain uses TRBV7-6 with TRBJ1-1, with D perhaps TRBD1 (5 bases). The CDR3 contains 15 residues. The germline V and J ends were trimmed by 5 bases and 6 bases, with 19 bases remaining between them. Germline CDR1 reads SGHVS; CDR2 reads FNYEAQ.

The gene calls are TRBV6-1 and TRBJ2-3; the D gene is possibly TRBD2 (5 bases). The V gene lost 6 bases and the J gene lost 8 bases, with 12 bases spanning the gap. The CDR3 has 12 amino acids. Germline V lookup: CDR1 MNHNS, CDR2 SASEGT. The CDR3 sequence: CASSEGLATQYF. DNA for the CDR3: TGTGCCAGCAGCGAGGGTTTAGCTACGCAGTATTTT.

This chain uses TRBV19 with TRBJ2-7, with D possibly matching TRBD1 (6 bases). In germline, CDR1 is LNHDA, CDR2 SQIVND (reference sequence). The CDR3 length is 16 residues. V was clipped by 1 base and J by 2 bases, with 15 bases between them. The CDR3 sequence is CASSIGWTVIPYEQYF. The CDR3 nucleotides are TGTGCCAGTAGTATAGGGTGGACAGTGATACCCTACGAGCAGTACTTC.

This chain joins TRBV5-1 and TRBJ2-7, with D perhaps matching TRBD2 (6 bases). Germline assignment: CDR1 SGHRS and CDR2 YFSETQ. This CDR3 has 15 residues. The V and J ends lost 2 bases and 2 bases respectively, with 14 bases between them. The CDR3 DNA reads TGCGCCAGCAGCTTTGCCCCGGAGGGGCCCTACGAGCAGTACTTC. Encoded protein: CASSFAPEGPYEQYF.

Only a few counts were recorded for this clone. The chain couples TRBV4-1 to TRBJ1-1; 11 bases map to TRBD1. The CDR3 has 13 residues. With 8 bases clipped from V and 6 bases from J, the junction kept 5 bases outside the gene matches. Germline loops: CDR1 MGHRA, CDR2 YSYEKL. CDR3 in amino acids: CASRGQGAAEAFF. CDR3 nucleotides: TGCGCCAGCCGAGGACAGGGGGCGGCTGAAGCTTTCTTT.

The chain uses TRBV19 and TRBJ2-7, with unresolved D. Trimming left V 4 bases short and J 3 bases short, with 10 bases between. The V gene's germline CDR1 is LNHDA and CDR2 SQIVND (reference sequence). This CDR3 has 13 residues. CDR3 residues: CASSSKRGYEQYF. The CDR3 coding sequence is TGTGCCAGTAGTAGCAAGAGAGGCTACGAGCAGTACTTC.

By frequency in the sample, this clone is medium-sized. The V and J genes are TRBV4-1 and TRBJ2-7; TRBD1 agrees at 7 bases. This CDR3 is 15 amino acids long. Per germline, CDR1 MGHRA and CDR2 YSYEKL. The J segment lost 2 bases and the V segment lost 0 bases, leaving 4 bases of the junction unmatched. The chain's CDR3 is CASSQDLGTAYEQYF. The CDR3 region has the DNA TGCGCCAGCAGCCAAGATCTAGGGACAGCCTACGAGCAGTACTTC.

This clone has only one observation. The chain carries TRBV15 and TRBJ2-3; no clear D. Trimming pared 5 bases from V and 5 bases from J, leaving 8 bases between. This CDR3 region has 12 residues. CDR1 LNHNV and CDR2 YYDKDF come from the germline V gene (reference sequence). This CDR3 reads CATSRLGDTQYF. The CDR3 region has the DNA TGTGCCACCAGCCGACTCGGAGATACGCAGTATTTT.

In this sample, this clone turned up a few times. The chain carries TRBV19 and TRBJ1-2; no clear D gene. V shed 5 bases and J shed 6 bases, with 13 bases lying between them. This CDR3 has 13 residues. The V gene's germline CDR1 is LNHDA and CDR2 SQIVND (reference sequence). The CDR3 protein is CASSLPSGHGYTF. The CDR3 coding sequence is TGTGCCAGTAGTCTTCCGTCGGGCCATGGCTACACCTTC.

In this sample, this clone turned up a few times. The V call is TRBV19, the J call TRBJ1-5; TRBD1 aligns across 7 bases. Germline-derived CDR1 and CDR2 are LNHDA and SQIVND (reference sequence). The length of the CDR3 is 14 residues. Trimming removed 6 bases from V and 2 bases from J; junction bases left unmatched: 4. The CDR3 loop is CASRGQERNQPQHF. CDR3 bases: TGTGCCAGTAGAGGACAGGAGCGCAATCAGCCCCAGCATTTT.

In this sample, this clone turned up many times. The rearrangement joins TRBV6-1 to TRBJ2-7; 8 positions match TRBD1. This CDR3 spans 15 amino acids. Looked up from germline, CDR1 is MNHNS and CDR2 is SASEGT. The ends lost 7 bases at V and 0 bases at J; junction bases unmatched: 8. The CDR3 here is CASTARQGISYEQYF. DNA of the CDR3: TGTGCCAGCACCGCTAGACAGGGGATCTCCTACGAGCAGTACTTC.

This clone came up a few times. The CDR3 loop reads CASSGPYLFEVDPYEQYF. CDR3 coding DNA: TGTGCCAGCTCAGGACCTTACCTCTTTGAGGTCGACCCCTACGAGCAGTACTTC. The chain is built from TRBV18 and TRBJ2-7; D is unresolved. The CDR3 contains 18 residues. CDR1 KGHSH and CDR2 LQKENI come from the germline V gene. V was shortened by 5 bases and J by 2 bases, with 25 bases between the two germline ends.

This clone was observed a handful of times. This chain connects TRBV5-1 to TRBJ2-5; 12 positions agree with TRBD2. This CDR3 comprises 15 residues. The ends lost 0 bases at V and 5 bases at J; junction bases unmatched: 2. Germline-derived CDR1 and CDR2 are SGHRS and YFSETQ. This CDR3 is CASSLVGLAGETQYF. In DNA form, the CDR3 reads TGCGCCAGCAGCTTGGTTGGACTAGCGGGGGAGACCCAGTACTTC.

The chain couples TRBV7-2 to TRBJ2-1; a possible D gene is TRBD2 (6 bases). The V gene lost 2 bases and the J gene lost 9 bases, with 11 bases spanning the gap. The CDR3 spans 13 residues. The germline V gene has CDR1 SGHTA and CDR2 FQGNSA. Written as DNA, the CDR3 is TGTGCCAGCAGCTTACCCCCAGCGGGTGAGCAGTTCTTC. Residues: CASSLPPAGEQFF.